The 25 T cell receptor beta chains presented below share a single source sample, sequenced in a study of T cells in Graves' hyperthyroidism and ophthalmopathy. Authors of the study amplified TCR beta CDR3 regions from RNA transcripts. HTBI primers were employed in a first-round RT-PCR of the TCR CDR3. TCRdb re-analysed the multiplex PCR reads in MiXCR, keeping a single row per CDR3 protein. Of 500,000 to 650,000 distinct CDR3 sequences listed, 13% to 15% were seen once; the top ten hold approximately 15%. Sequenced: blood. The receptor set was obtained from a woman between 35 and 50 years old with Graves' hyperthyroidism.

This sequence joins TRBV7-8 and TRBJ1-1; D remains unclear. CDR1 and CDR2 (germline): SGHVS, FQNEAQ. The CDR3 loop spans 13 amino acids. Trimming removed 1 base from V and 7 bases from J, with 10 bases in between. The CDR3 loop reads CASSLVLRDEAFF. Written as DNA, the CDR3 is TGTGCCAGCAGCTTAGTCCTAAGGGATGAAGCTTTCTTT.

This clonotype showed up just once. The chain uses TRBV9 and TRBJ1-6, with 8 bases identical to TRBD1. The CDR3 totals 16 residues. The J segment lost 5 bases and the V segment lost 3 bases, leaving 7 bases of the junction unmatched. CDR1 and CDR2 (germline): SGDLS, YYNGEE. The CDR3: CASSANQGANNSPLHF. As DNA, the CDR3 is TGTGCCAGCAGCGCTAACCAGGGGGCGAATAATTCACCCCTCCACTTT.

There are many counts of this clonotype. This chain links TRBV12-3 or TRBV12-4 with TRBJ1-2; 9 positions agree with TRBD1. With V trimmed by 6 bases and J by 6 bases, 5 bases remained unmatched. This CDR3 is built from 13 residues. CDR3 in amino acids: CASRPGTGNGYTF. The CDR3 DNA follows: TGTGCCAGCAGACCGGGGACAGGGAATGGCTACACCTTC.

This clonotype was detected many times. The chain uses TRBV2 and TRBJ2-2, with TRBD2 identical over 10 bases. Germline values: CDR1 SNHLY, CDR2 FYNNEI. The CDR3 totals 18 residues. The junction had 9 bases not matched to a gene; V was cut back by 4 bases and J by 1 base. The DNA of the CDR3 is TGTGCCAGCAGTGGGTTATCGGGACTAGCGTTGAACACCGGGGAGCTGTTTTTT. Encoded protein: CASSGLSGLALNTGELFF. Full variable domain (remainder filled in from reference TRBV2 and TRBJ2-2): EPEVTQTPSHQVTQMGQEVILRCVPISNHLYFYWYRQILGQKVEFLVSFYNNEISEKSEIFDDQFSVERPDGSNFTLKIRSTKLEDSAMYFCASSGLSGLALNTGELFFGEGSRLTVL.

This clonotype was recorded many times. The chain uses TRBV10-3 and TRBJ1-1; TRBD1 aligns across 8 bases. The CDR3 consists of 14 residues. The V gene's germline CDR1 is ENHRY and CDR2 SYGVKD. The V gene end was trimmed by 6 bases and the J gene end by 2 bases; junction bases not matched to a gene: 5. CDR3 DNA sequence: TGTGCCATCAGGGGGACAGGAGATAACACTGAAGCTTTCTTT. Protein sequence: CAIRGTGDNTEAFF.

This clonotype was counted a few times. The chain links TRBV10-1 to TRBJ2-7; the match to TRBD2 covers 7 bases. The junction had 8 bases not matched to a gene; V was cut back by 4 bases and J by 2 bases. Germline loops: CDR1 WNHNN, CDR2 SYGVQD (reference sequence). The CDR3 loop spans 15 amino acids. The CDR3 loop reads CASSGSSGEAYEQYF. In DNA form, the CDR3 reads TGCGCCAGCAGTGGTTCTAGCGGAGAGGCCTACGAGCAGTACTTC.

This clonotype was recorded many times. In nucleotides, the CDR3 is TGCGCCAGCAGCTTGGTGGGGACAGGGGGCCGATCGGGTGGCTACACCTTC. It is translated as CASSLVGTGGRSGGYTF. The V and J genes are TRBV5-1 and TRBJ1-2; 12 positions match TRBD1. In germline, CDR1 is SGHRS, CDR2 YFSETQ. Germline trimming cut 0 bases from V and 7 bases from J; bases unmatched to any gene: 10. CDR3 length equals 17 residues. The entire variable domain, with the rest obtained from reference TRBV5-1 and TRBJ1-2, is as follows: KAGVTQTPRYLIKTRGQQVTLSCSPISGHRSVSWYQQTPGQGLQFLFEYFSETQRNKGNFPGRFSGRQFSNSRSEMNVSTLELGDSALYLCASSLVGTGGRSGGYTFGSGTRLTVV.

The chain has TRBV29-1 and TRBJ1-4; tentative D call: TRBD1 (6 bases). Deletions cut 7 bases from V and 4 bases from J, with 13 bases between. Germline loops: CDR1 SQVTM, CDR2 ANQGSEA. The CDR3 is 13 residues long. CDR3 nucleotides: TGCAGCGCTATAGGGGGATATAATGAAAAACTGTTTTTT. Its translation is CSAIGGYNEKLFF.

This clonotype was picked up a small number of times. This chain connects TRBV28 to TRBJ1-4; 7 nucleotides line up with TRBD1. V lost 7 bases to trimming and J lost 7 bases; unmatched junction nucleotides: 9. Germline-derived CDR1 and CDR2 are MDHEN and SYDVKM. The CDR3 runs 14 residues. The CDR3 sequence is CASKEGGGREKLFF. CDR3 DNA sequence: TGTGCCAGCAAGGAGGGAGGGGGCCGTGAAAAACTGTTTTTT. Full variable domain (outside the CDR3, taken from reference TRBV28 and TRBJ1-4): DVKVTQSSRYLVKRTGEKVFLECVQDMDHENMFWYRQDPGLGLRLIYFSYDVKMKEKGDIPEGYSVSREKKERFSLILESASTNQTSMYLCASKEGGGREKLFFGSGTQLSVL.

This clonotype was counted at least ten times. The chain uses TRBV20-1 and TRBJ2-7, with 8 bases lining up with TRBD1. This CDR3 has 16 amino acids. Germline loops: CDR1 DFQATT, CDR2 SNEGSKA (reference sequence). The V and J ends lost 1 base and 2 bases, in that order; junction bases with no gene match: 10. The CDR3 DNA reads TGCAGTGCTAGAGCTGTAACGACAGGGGTTACCTACGAGCAGTACTTC. Translated: CSARAVTTGVTYEQYF.

This clonotype was seen a handful of times. CDR3 sequence: CASSPWDRDHYGYTF. The DNA of the CDR3 is TGTGCCAGTAGTCCATGGGACAGGGATCACTATGGCTACACCTTC. The chain recombines TRBV19 with TRBJ1-2; 9 bases map to TRBD1. The CDR3 runs 15 residues. J gave up 3 bases and V 5 bases, and 7 bases lay outside the gene matches. CDR1 LNHDA and CDR2 SQIVND come from the germline V gene (reference sequence).

This clonotype was seen repeatedly, ten times or more. The genes are TRBV12-3 or TRBV12-4 and TRBJ1-5; 9 positions agree with TRBD1. V shed 7 bases, J shed 4 bases, and the junction held 8 bases outside the gene matches. This CDR3 spans 15 amino acids. The CDR3 is CASTASGTGNQPQHF. The CDR3 DNA sequence: TGTGCCAGCACCGCTTCCGGGACAGGGAATCAGCCCCAGCATTTT.

This clonotype was picked up many times. The CDR3 DNA follows: TGTGCCAGCAGCTTAACGGCCATCGGCACGGATGAGCAGTTCTTC. It codes for CASSLTAIGTDEQFF. The chain combines TRBV7-3 with TRBJ2-1; D remains ambiguous. The germline CDR1 and CDR2 sequences are SGHTA and FQGTGA. This CDR3 contains 15 residues. The ends were cut back, 0 bases at V and 8 bases at J, with 14 bases in the middle.

This clonotype was seen repeatedly, ten times or more. The chain carries TRBV20-1 and TRBJ2-3; 11 bases align to TRBD2. Losses at the gene ends were 0 bases for V and 4 bases for J; bases not matched to a gene: 9. The V gene's germline CDR1 is DFQATT and CDR2 SNEGSKA (reference sequence). CDR3 length: 17 residues. This CDR3 reads CSARDLGTSGPPDTQYF. The CDR3 DNA reads as TGCAGTGCTAGAGATCTCGGGACTAGCGGACCTCCAGATACGCAGTATTTT.

This clonotype was observed a few times. The V and J genes are TRBV20-1 and TRBJ2-3, with D unclear. The CDR3 contains 16 residues. Germline V lookup: CDR1 DFQATT, CDR2 SNEGSKA (reference sequence). Between the trimmed V and J ends, which lost 3 bases and 0 bases, there was a span of 16 bases. CDR3 bases: TGCAGTGCTAGTAGTTCCAACCTATTTAGCACAGATACGCAGTATTTT. This codes for CSASSSNLFSTDTQYF.

This clonotype was seen many times. The chain is built from TRBV24-1 and TRBJ1-2, with 10 bases lining up with TRBD1. The V gene end was trimmed by 5 bases and the J gene end by 8 bases; junction bases not matched to a gene: 7. The CDR3 extends over 14 amino acids. Germline assignment: CDR1 KGHDR and CDR2 SFDVKD. The chain's CDR3 is CATSASPGQGGYTF. In nucleotides, the CDR3 is TGTGCCACCAGTGCCTCCCCGGGACAGGGGGGCTACACCTTC.

V gene TRBV19 combines with J gene TRBJ1-5; 8 nucleotides align to TRBD1. V shed 7 bases, J shed 0 bases, and the junction held 8 bases outside the gene matches. This CDR3 is built from 16 residues. Germline CDR1 is LNHDA and CDR2 is SQIVND (reference sequence). CDR3 bases: TGTGCCAGTAAAGGCCGGACAGGGTATAGCAATCAGCCCCAGCATTTT. This sequence encodes CASKGRTGYSNQPQHF.

This clonotype was seen repeatedly, ten times or more. The DNA of the CDR3 is TGTGCCAGCAGCTCCCGAGTCGGGGGTAGGGACGAGCAGTACTTC. Translating gives CASSSRVGGRDEQYF. The chain combines TRBV11-2 with TRBJ2-7, with a weak D call TRBD2 (6 bases). This CDR3 spans 15 amino acids. V lost 4 bases, J lost 5 bases, and 18 bases lay in between. Germline V lookup: CDR1 SGHAT, CDR2 FQNNGV.

The J gene is TRBJ2-1, the V gene TRBV30; D gene unclear. The CDR3 length is 13 residues. Germline V gives CDR1 GTSNPN, CDR2 SVGIG (reference sequence). The V and J ends lost 1 base and 3 bases respectively, with 7 bases between them. CDR3 loop: CAWSGGHYNEQFF. CDR3 DNA: TGTGCCTGGAGTGGGGGTCACTACAATGAGCAGTTCTTC.

As for this clonotype: A junction end diverges from the germline sequence, so it may reflect a read error. The rearrangement joins TRBV7-8 to TRBJ2-5, with D maybe TRBD2 (6 bases). The CDR3 contains 17 residues. Germline loops: CDR1 SGHVS, CDR2 FQNEAQ. CDR3 loop: CASSPGTGRAYQETQYF. CDR3 sequence (DNA): TGCGCCAGCAGCCCCGGGACTGGAAGGGCGTACCAAGAGACCCAGTACTTC.

This clonotype has ten or more counts. The rearrangement joins TRBV5-1 to TRBJ1-4; unclear D gene. Germline V gene lookup returns CDR1 SGHRS and CDR2 YFSETQ. The CDR3 has 15 residues. With 0 bases removed from V and 0 bases from J, the gap between germline ends came to 6 bases. CDR3 sequence: CASSLGVATNEKLFF. CDR3 bases: TGCGCCAGCAGCTTGGGAGTTGCAACTAATGAAAAACTGTTTTTT.

This clonotype was recorded at least ten times. The chain has TRBV7-3 and TRBJ2-2, with D maybe TRBD2 (7 bases). This CDR3 contains 15 residues. CDR1 is SGHTA, CDR2 FQGTGA, per germline. The V and J ends lost 10 bases and 1 base respectively, with 16 bases between them. CDR3 in DNA: TGTGCCACCTACGGGGGGCAGGGGAACACCGGGGAGCTGTTTTTT. It encodes CATYGGQGNTGELFF.

This clonotype was counted only a few times. The chain joins TRBV7-2 to TRBJ1-1; 7 nucleotides match TRBD1. CDR1 SGHTA and CDR2 FQGNSA come from the germline V gene. Trimming cost V 2 bases and J 7 bases; bases outside gene matches: 7. This CDR3 contains 14 residues. CDR3 protein: CASSLPDRAGEAFF. The CDR3, as DNA: TGTGCCAGCAGCTTACCCGACAGGGCTGGTGAAGCTTTCTTT.

This clonotype has ten or more counts. This chain connects TRBV28 to TRBJ2-7; 9 nucleotides align to TRBD1. Losses at the gene ends were 5 bases for V and 5 bases for J; bases not matched to a gene: 4. CDR3 length: 13 amino acids. Germline V gives CDR1 MDHEN, CDR2 SYDVKM. The CDR3 coding sequence is TGTGCCAGCAGTATCGGGACAGGGAACGAGCAGTACTTC. This encodes CASSIGTGNEQYF. Based on the CDR3 plus reference TRBV28 and TRBJ2-7, the full variable domain is DVKVTQSSRYLVKRTGEKVFLECVQDMDHENMFWYRQDPGLGLRLIYFSYDVKMKEKGDIPEGYSVSREKKERFSLILESASTNQTSMYLCASSIGTGNEQYFGPGTRLTVT.

This clonotype was detected many times. V is TRBV11-2 and J is TRBJ2-3; TRBD2 matches at 10 bases. In germline, CDR1 is SGHAT, CDR2 FQNNGV. V was clipped by 1 base and J by 8 bases; unmatched bases: 6. The CDR3 has 15 residues. The CDR3 nucleotides read TGTGCCAGCAGCTTAGGGCTAGCGGGAGCTGCTACGCAGTATTTT. This codes for CASSLGLAGAATQYF.